Listed here are 21 T cell receptor beta chains from one sample, sequenced in a study of blood T cells in healthy people across ages (dated by TCRdb to between 2015 and 2017). The library was generated by 5' RACE. The sequencer was an Illumina HiSeq 2500. The second PCR ran for about 7 to 11 cycles and used a J-beta primer mix along with a sample-barcoded 5' primer. TCRdb trimmed public reads at Q25 via fastp, called clones via MiXCR and kept in-frame beta chains. All rows with the same CDR3 protein become a single entry with the most common DNA and genes. The sample table shows roughly 1,700,000 distinct CDR3 sequences, and 28% are seen once. The ten largest account for about 8% of the sample. What was sequenced was blood. These receptors all come from a woman aged 25 to 45 in good health.

This clonotype was detected a few times. The chain joins TRBV5-5 to TRBJ2-2; tentatively, D is TRBD2 (6 bases). The germline V gene has CDR1 SGHKS and CDR2 YYEKEE (reference sequence). The CDR3 sequence is 14 residues long. Trimming took 7 bases from V and 0 from J, leaving 10 bases between them. This chain's CDR3 is CASLPGANTGELFF. For the CDR3, the DNA is TGTGCCAGCTTACCGGGAGCGAACACCGGGGAGCTGTTTTTT.

The chain joins TRBV28 to TRBJ1-5; D gene uncertain. The germline CDR1 and CDR2 sequences are MDHEN and SYDVKM. The germline V and J ends were trimmed by 2 bases and 3 bases, with 11 bases remaining between them. This CDR3 has 15 amino acids. CDR3 protein: CASSLGITPNQPQHF. The CDR3 DNA reads as TGTGCCAGCAGTTTAGGGATTACCCCCAATCAGCCCCAGCATTTT.

The chain recombines TRBV6-5 with TRBJ2-4, with D possibly being TRBD1 (6 bases). The V gene's germline CDR1 is MNHEY and CDR2 SVGAGI. Trimming removed 6 bases from V and 1 base from J, with 13 bases in between. This CDR3 region has 15 residues. DNA for the CDR3: TGTGCCAGCAGGAACAGGGTTGGGGCCAAAAACATTCAGTACTTC. Encoded protein: CASRNRVGAKNIQYF.

The table lists this clonotype with many counts. V and J are TRBV5-5 and TRBJ2-3, with D unresolved. This CDR3 contains 16 residues. The V end was cut by 1 base, the J end by 0 bases, with 12 bases between. Per germline, CDR1 SGHKS and CDR2 YYEKEE (reference sequence). CDR3 bases: TGTGCCAGCAGCTTGCCCGGAACTGGGAGCACAGATACGCAGTATTTT. Its translation is CASSLPGTGSTDTQYF.

This clonotype showed up many times. The rearrangement uses TRBV5-1 and TRBJ2-7; maybe TRBD2 (5 bases). Trimming stripped 0 bases from V and 7 bases from J, with 20 bases between. Germline V gene lookup returns CDR1 SGHRS and CDR2 YFSETQ. The CDR3 has 16 amino acids. In DNA, the CDR3 is TGCGCCAGCAGCTTGGATGGAATTCGGGTACGGAGGGAGCAGTACTTC. It yields the protein CASSLDGIRVRREQYF.

This clonotype was recorded at least ten times. This rearrangement joins TRBV7-2 to TRBJ1-2; 7 nucleotides line up with TRBD1. The length of the CDR3 is 16 residues. Per the germline V gene, CDR1 is SGHTA and CDR2 is FQGNSA. J gave up 6 bases and V 5 bases, and 15 bases lay outside the gene matches. CDR3 in DNA: TGTGCCAGCAGCCCCACAGGGGCCGCCAGACTTAATGGCTACACCTTC. Its translation is CASSPTGAARLNGYTF.

The J gene is TRBJ2-4, the V gene TRBV12-3 or TRBV12-4, with TRBD2 matching over 8 bases. The CDR3 runs 14 residues. The ends lost 6 bases at V and 13 bases at J; junction bases unmatched: 14. Here the CDR3 DNA reads TGTGCCAGCAGGCCCAGCGGGAGAGGGGAGGAGCAGTACTTC. Protein product: CASRPSGRGEEQYF.

This clonotype was picked up many times. V gene TRBV29-1 combines with J gene TRBJ2-3, with TRBD2 identical over 13 bases. This CDR3 contains 15 residues. Germline values: CDR1 SQVTM, CDR2 ANQGSEA. V trimming: 5 bases; J trimming: 1 base; junction bases outside the gene matches: 3. The CDR3, as DNA: TGCAGCGTTCTGACTAGCGGGAGGCGCACAGATACGCAGTATTTT. Translation: CSVLTSGRRTDTQYF.

This clonotype was counted between two and nine times. This CDR3 is CSASDGDFSGELFF. CDR3 in DNA: TGCAGTGCTAGCGACGGGGATTTCAGCGGGGAGCTGTTTTTT. The J gene is TRBJ2-2, the V gene TRBV20-1; D may be TRBD2 (5 bases). This CDR3 has 14 residues. The germline gives CDR1 DFQATT, CDR2 SNEGSKA (reference sequence). Trimming pared 3 bases from V and 7 bases from J, leaving 15 bases between.

This clonotype was found a few times. This chain links TRBV2 with TRBJ2-1; TRBD2 might be the D (6 bases). Trimming removed 6 bases at V and 10 bases at J, with 13 bases between. This CDR3 has 12 residues. Germline V CDR1 and CDR2: SNHLY, FYNNEI. The CDR3 DNA sequence: TGTGCCAGCAGGAGACTAGACTTAGAGCAGTTCTTC. It encodes CASRRLDLEQFF.

This chain joins TRBV11-2 and TRBJ2-6; perhaps TRBD2 as D (6 bases). Germline V gene data show CDR1 as SGHAT and CDR2 as FQNNGV. The CDR3 runs to 17 residues. V lost 2 bases, J lost 8 bases, and 19 bases lay in between. DNA of the CDR3: TGTGCCAGCAGCTTAAATAGGGCGGGGCCAGGGCCCAACGTCCTGACTTTC. This gives the protein CASSLNRAGPGPNVLTF.

The V call is TRBV10-1, the J call TRBJ1-1, with unresolved D. The CDR3 sequence is 13 residues long. Per germline, CDR1 WNHNN and CDR2 SYGVQD (reference sequence). Between the trimmed V and J ends, which lost 10 bases and 0 bases, there was a span of 12 bases. CDR3 amino acids: CATKESLNTEAFF. CDR3 coding DNA: TGCGCCACCAAAGAGTCCTTGAACACTGAAGCTTTCTTT.

This clonotype was detected only a few times. The chain is built from TRBV5-1 and TRBJ2-5; D possibly corresponds to TRBD1 (6 bases). This CDR3 comprises 15 residues. The V end was cut by 6 bases, the J end by 9 bases, with 24 bases between. Germline V lookup: CDR1 SGHRS, CDR2 YFSETQ. The CDR3 DNA is TGCGCCAGCACAGATCGACAGGTCCCTTCGGTGGCCCAGTACTTC. Encoded protein: CASTDRQVPSVAQYF. Full variable domain (missing parts from reference TRBV5-1 and TRBJ2-5): KAGVTQTPRYLIKTRGQQVTLSCSPISGHRSVSWYQQTPGQGLQFLFEYFSETQRNKGNFPGRFSGRQFSNSRSEMNVSTLELGDSALYLCASTDRQVPSVAQYFGPGTRLLVL.

The sample holds many counts of this clonotype. The V call is TRBV29-1, the J call TRBJ2-7, with D possibly being TRBD2 (6 bases). Germline CDR1 reads SQVTM; CDR2 reads ANQGSEA. This CDR3 comprises 13 residues. Trimming took off 0 bases at V and 4 bases at J, with 10 bases between the two ends. The CDR3 coding sequence is TGCAGCGTTGAAGAAGTGGAGGGATACGAGCAGTACTTC. Amino acid sequence: CSVEEVEGYEQYF.

Only one count was recorded for this clonotype. V usage is TRBV5-1 and J usage is TRBJ1-1; D call uncertain. Germline V lookup: CDR1 SGHRS, CDR2 YFSETQ. The CDR3 is made up of 14 amino acids. V lost 4 bases and J 4 bases, leaving 14 bases between the germline ends. CDR3: CASSREGFRTEAFF. CDR3 nucleotides: TGCGCCAGCAGCCGGGAAGGGTTCCGCACTGAAGCTTTCTTT.

The chain joins TRBV5-5 to TRBJ1-5; 8 nucleotides line up with TRBD1. This CDR3 contains 16 residues. The ends lost 4 bases at V and 0 bases at J; junction bases unmatched: 6. From germline, CDR1 is SGHKS and CDR2 YYEKEE (reference sequence). CDR3 bases: TGTGCCAGCAGCGCCAACCAGGGGGCTAGCAATCAGCCCCAGCATTTT. Translated, it gives CASSANQGASNQPQHF.

This clonotype showed up just a few times. The CDR3 nucleotides read TGTGCCAGCAGACATCACGGTCAGGTCCGGGAAGAGACCCAGTTCTTC. This encodes CASRHHGQVREETQFF. The genes are TRBV7-2 and TRBJ2-1; a weak D match, TRBD2 (5 bases). The ends were cut back, 6 bases at V and 13 bases at J, with 28 bases in the middle. From germline, CDR1 is SGHTA and CDR2 FQGNSA. The CDR3 is 16 amino acids.

This clonotype was picked up a small number of times. This chain uses TRBV5-6 with TRBJ1-2; no firm D call. The CDR3 spans 15 residues. The germline V gene has CDR1 SGHDT and CDR2 YYEEEE. The germline V and J ends were trimmed by 4 bases and 8 bases, with 21 bases remaining between them. The CDR3 DNA sequence: TGTGCCAGCAGCCCGAGTTTCGAAGATTCCAGAGGCTACACCTTC. Translated, it gives CASSPSFEDSRGYTF.

CDR3 loop: CASSARTGDQKLFF. As DNA, the CDR3 is TGTGCCAGCAGCGCCCGGACAGGGGACCAAAAACTGTTTTTT. The V call is TRBV9, the J call TRBJ1-4; 9 bases fit TRBD1. CDR1 SGDLS and CDR2 YYNGEE come from the germline V gene. With 3 bases clipped from V and 9 bases from J, the junction kept 6 bases outside the gene matches. The CDR3 is made up of 14 amino acids.

This clonotype was seen at least ten times. The chain combines TRBV5-1 with TRBJ2-6; 9 bases line up with TRBD1. CDR1 SGHRS and CDR2 YFSETQ come from the germline V gene. Trimming cost V 4 bases and J 13 bases; bases outside gene matches: 9. This CDR3 is 14 amino acids long. The chain's CDR3 is CASSTDGTGSVLTF. In nucleotides, the CDR3 is TGCGCCAGCAGCACGGACGGGACAGGGTCAGTCCTGACTTTC. The full variable domain, in which reference TRBV5-1 and TRBJ2-6 provide the parts outside the CDR3, is KAGVTQTPRYLIKTRGQQVTLSCSPISGHRSVSWYQQTPGQGLQFLFEYFSETQRNKGNFPGRFSGRQFSNSRSEMNVSTLELGDSALYLCASSTDGTGSVLTFGAGSRLTVL.

This clonotype was counted a few times. The chain joins TRBV12-3 or TRBV12-4 to TRBJ2-3, with 7 bases lining up with TRBD1. The ends lost 8 bases at V and 4 bases at J; junction bases unmatched: 9. This CDR3 has 14 amino acids. This CDR3 reads CASLGRGLSDTQYF. The DNA of the CDR3 is TGTGCCAGCCTTGGAAGGGGGCTCTCAGATACGCAGTATTTT.